This TCR beta chain is from a study of T cells in localized non-small cell lung cancer. Study-level findings and limits: Exceeding tumor, uninvolved adjacent lung had the highest T cell clonality.

The assay was immunoSEQ multiplex PCR, and TCRdb's table has in-frame clones only and misses some. This sample has roughly 71,000 clones, with around 85% found just once. As concerns this clone: Its antigen is unidentified.

The TCR sequence derives from a male donor at least 60 years old with stage III squamous cell lung carcinoma. This sample comprised peripheral blood, obtained before any cancer treatment.

The CDR3 region is CASSNRQTYNEQFF. The CDR3 DNA is TGTGCCAGTAGTAATAGACAGACTTACAATGAGCAGTTCTTC. The genes are TRBV19 and TRBJ2-1; D perhaps matches TRBD1 (5 bases). The germline CDR1 and CDR2 sequences are LNHDA and SQIVND (reference sequence). CDR3 size: 14 residues. The ends were cut back, 4 bases at V and 4 bases at J, with 11 bases in the middle.